A selection of T cell receptor beta chains follows, all from one sample in a study of human T cells and chemical hapten exposure. Each CDR3 protein gets one entry after TCRdb re-called the RACE reads with MiXCR. The sample has tens of thousands of distinct CDR3 sequences, about a tenth seen once. The material was whole blood, obtained in connection with sensitization to the hapten diphenylcyclopropenone (DPC). The receptors shown here come from a woman aged 30 to 39 with alopecia areata. Some clones in this sample may be carry-over from other donors' samples. Both conserved end residues are trimmed from each CDR3.

length: 14
V: TRBV20-1
CDR3: SARDLTSGLRGIQY

length: 12
V: TRBV5-6
CDR3: ASSLSGGMDEQY

length: 12
V: TRBV19
CDR3: ASSVTGESQPQH

length: 13
V: TRBV6-2/TRBV6-3
CDR3: ASSYSTGRRETQY

length: 12
V: TRBV3-1
CDR3: ASSPGGQTYEQY

length: 11
V: TRBV29-1
CDR3: SVQGVIQETQY

length: 11
V: TRBV3-1
CDR3: ASSQVTTDTQY

length: 12
V: TRBV6-5
CDR3: ASTPWGGFGEQY

length: 12
V: TRBV20-1
CDR3: SAIQGLGNQPQH

length: 11
V: TRBV20-1
CDR3: SARDRQADTQY

length: 11
V: TRBV12-3/TRBV12-4
CDR3: ASLRGFDTEAF

length: 13
V: TRBV4-3
CDR3: ASSQAPGSTDTQY

length: 11
V: TRBV11-3
CDR3: ASSRRGTGELF

length: 10
V: TRBV6-5
CDR3: ASTQGDGELF

length: 11
V: TRBV7-8
CDR3: ASSLGHAETQY

length: 14
V: TRBV30
CDR3: AWSFRHGATGTEAF